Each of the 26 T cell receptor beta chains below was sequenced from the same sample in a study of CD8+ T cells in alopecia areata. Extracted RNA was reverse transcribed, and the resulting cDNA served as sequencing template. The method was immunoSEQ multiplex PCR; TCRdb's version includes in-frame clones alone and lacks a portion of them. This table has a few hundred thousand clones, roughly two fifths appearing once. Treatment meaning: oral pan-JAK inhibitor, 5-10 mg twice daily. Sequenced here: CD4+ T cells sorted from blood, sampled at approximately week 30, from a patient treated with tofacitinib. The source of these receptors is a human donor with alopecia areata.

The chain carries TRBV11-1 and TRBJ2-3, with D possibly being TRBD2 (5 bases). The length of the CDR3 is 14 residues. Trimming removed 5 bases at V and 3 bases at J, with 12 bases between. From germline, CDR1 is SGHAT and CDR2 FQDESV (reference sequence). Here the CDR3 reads CASSKREGTDTQYF. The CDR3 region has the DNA TGTGCCAGCAGCAAGAGGGAAGGGACAGATACGCAGTATTTT.

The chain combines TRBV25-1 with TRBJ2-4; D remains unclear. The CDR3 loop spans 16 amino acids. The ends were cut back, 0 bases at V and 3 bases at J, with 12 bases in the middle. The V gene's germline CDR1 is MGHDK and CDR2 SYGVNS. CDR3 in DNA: TGTGCCAGCAGTGAATATGTTGGGTTGGGCAAAAACATTCAGTACTTC. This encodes CASSEYVGLGKNIQYF.

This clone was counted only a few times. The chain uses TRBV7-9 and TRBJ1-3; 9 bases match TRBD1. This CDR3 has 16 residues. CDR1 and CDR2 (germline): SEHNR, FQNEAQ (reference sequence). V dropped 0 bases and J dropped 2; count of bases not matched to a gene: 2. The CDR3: CASSLAWTGAGNTIYF. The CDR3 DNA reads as TGTGCCAGCAGCTTAGCGTGGACAGGGGCTGGAAACACCATATATTTT. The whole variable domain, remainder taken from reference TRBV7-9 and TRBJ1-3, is DTGVSQNPRHKITKRGQNVTFRCDPISEHNRLYWYRQTLGQGPEFLTYFQNEAQLEKSRLLSDRFSAERPKGSFSTLEIQRTEQGDSAMYLCASSLAWTGAGNTIYFGEGSWLTVV.

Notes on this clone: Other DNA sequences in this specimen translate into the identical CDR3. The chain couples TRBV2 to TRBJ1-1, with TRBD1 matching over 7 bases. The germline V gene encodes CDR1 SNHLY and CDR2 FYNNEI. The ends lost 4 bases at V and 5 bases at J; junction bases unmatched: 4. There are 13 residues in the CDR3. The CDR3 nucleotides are TGTGCCAGCAGTGGACAGGGAGGGACTGAAGCTTTCTTT. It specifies CASSGQGGTEAFF.

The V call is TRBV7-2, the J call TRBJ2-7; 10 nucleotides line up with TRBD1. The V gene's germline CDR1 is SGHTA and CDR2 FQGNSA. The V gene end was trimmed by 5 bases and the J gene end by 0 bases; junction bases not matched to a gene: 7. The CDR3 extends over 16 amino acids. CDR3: CASSLGQGVLSYEQYF. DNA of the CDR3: TGTGCCAGCAGCCTCGGACAGGGGGTACTCTCCTACGAGCAGTACTTC.

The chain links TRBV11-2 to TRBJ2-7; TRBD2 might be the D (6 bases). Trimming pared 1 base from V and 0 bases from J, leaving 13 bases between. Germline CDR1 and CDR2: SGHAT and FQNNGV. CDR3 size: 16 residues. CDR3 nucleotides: TGTGCCAGCAGCTTAGGAGGGGCGGGGATCTCCTACGAGCAGTACTTC. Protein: CASSLGGAGISYEQYF.

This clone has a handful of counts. The CDR3: CASRSGTGFREQFF. The CDR3 nucleotides are TGTGCCAGCAGATCCGGGACAGGGTTCCGTGAGCAGTTCTTC. J is TRBJ2-1 and V is TRBV6-5; 9 bases agree with TRBD1. V dropped 6 bases and J dropped 9; count of bases not matched to a gene: 9. Per the germline V gene, CDR1 is MNHEY and CDR2 is SVGAGI. The CDR3 length is 14 residues.

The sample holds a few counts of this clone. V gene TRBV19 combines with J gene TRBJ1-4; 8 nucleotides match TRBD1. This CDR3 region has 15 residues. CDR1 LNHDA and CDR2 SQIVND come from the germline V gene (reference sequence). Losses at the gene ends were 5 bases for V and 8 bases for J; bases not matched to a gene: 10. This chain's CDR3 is CASSLNGQGEEKLFF. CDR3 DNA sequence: TGTGCCAGTAGTCTAAACGGACAGGGAGAAGAAAAACTGTTTTTT.

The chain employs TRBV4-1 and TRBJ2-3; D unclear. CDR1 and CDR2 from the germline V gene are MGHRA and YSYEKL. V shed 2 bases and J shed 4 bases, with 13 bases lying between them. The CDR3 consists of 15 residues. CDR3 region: CASSQLPLPPDTQYF. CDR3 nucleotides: TGCGCCAGCAGCCAACTACCCCTGCCCCCAGATACGCAGTATTTT.

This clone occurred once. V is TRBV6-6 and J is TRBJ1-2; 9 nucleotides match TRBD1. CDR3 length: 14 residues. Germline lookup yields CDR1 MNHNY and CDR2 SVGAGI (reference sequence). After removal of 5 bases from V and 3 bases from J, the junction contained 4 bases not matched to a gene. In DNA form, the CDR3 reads TGTGCCAGCAGTCGACAGGGGGATGACTATGGCTACACCTTC. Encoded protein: CASSRQGDDYGYTF.

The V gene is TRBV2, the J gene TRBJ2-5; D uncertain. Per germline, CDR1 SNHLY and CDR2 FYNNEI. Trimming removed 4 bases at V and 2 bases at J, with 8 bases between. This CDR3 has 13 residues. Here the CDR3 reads CASSGYLQETQYF. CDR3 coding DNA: TGTGCCAGCAGTGGGTATTTACAAGAGACCCAGTACTTC.

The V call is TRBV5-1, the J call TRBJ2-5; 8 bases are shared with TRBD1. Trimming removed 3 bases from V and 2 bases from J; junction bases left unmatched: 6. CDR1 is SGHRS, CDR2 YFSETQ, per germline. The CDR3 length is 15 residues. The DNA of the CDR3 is TGCGCCAGCAGCTGGGGTCGACAGGGGCAAGAGACCCAGTACTTC. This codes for CASSWGRQGQETQYF.

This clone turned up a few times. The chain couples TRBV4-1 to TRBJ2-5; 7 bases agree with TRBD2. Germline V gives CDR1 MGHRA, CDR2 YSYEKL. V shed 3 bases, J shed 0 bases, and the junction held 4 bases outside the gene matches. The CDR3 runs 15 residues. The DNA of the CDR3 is TGCGCCAGCAGCCAGATTAGCGGGCACCAAGAGACCCAGTACTTC. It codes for CASSQISGHQETQYF.

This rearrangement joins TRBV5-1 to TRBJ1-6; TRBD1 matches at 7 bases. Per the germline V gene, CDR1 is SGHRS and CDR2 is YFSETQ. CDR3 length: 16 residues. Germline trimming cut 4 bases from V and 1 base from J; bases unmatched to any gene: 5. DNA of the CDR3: TGCGCCAGCAGCACACGCAGGGGGTCCTATAATTCACCCCTCCACTTT. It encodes CASSTRRGSYNSPLHF.

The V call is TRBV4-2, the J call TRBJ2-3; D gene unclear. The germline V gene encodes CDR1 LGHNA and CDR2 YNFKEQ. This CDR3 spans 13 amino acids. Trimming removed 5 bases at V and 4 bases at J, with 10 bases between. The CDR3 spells CASSNGKADTQYF. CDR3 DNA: TGTGCCAGCAGCAACGGTAAAGCAGATACGCAGTATTTT.

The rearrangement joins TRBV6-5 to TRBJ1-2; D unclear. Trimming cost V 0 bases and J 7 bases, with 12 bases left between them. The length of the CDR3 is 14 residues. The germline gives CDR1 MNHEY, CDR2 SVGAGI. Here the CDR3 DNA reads TGTGCCAGCAGTTACTCCACCCGGCGGGGTGGCTACACCTTC. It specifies CASSYSTRRGGYTF.

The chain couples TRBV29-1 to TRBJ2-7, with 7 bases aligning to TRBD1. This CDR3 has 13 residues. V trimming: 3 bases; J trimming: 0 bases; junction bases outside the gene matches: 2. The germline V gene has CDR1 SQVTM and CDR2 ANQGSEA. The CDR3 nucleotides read TGCAGCGTTGAGGCAGGGGGCTCCTACGAGCAGTACTTC. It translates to CSVEAGGSYEQYF.

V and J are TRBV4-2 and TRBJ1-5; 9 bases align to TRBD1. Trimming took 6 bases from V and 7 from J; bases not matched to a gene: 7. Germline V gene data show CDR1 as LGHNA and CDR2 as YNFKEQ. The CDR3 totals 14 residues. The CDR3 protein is CASRGQGEWQPQHF. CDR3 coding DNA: TGTGCCAGCAGGGGACAGGGCGAGTGGCAGCCCCAGCATTTT.

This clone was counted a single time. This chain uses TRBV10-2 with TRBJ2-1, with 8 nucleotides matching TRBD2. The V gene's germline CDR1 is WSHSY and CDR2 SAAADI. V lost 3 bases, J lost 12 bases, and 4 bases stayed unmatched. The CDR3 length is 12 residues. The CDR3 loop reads CASSEQRETQFF. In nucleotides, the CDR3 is TGCGCCAGCAGTGAACAGCGGGAGACGCAGTTCTTC.

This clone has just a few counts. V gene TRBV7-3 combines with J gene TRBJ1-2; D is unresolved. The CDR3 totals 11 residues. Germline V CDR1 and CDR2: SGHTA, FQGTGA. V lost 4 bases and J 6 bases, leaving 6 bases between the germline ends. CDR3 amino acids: CASSSQDGYTF. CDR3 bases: TGTGCCAGCAGCTCCCAGGATGGCTACACCTTC.

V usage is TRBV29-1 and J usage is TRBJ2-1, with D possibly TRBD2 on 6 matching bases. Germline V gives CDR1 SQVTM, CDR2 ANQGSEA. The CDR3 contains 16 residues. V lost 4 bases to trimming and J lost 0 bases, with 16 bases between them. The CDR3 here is CSVGAPLAGSYNEQFF. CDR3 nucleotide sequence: TGCAGCGTTGGTGCCCCACTAGCAGGCTCCTACAATGAGCAGTTCTTC.

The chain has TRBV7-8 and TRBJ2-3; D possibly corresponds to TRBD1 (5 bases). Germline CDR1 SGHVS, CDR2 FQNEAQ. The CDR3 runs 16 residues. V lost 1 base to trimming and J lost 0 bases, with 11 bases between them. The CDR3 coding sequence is TGTGCCAGCAGCTTAGTGGATCCAGGGAGCACAGATACGCAGTATTTT. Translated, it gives CASSLVDPGSTDTQYF. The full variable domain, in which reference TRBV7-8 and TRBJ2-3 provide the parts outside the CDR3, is GAGVSQSPRYKVAKRGQDVALRCDPISGHVSLFWYQQALGQGPEFLTYFQNEAQLDKSGLPSDRFFAERPEGSVSTLKIQRTQQEDSAVYLCASSLVDPGSTDTQYFGPGTRLTVL.

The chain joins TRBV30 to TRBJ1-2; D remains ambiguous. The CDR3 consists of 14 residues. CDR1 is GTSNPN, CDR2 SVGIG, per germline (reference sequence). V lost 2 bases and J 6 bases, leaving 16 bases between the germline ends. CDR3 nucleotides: TGTGCCTGGAGTATAGAAGATTCTAAGAATGGCTACACCTTC. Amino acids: CAWSIEDSKNGYTF. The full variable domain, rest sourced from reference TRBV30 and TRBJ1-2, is SQTIHQWPATLVQPVGSPLSLECTVEGTSNPNLYWYRQAAGRGLQLLFYSVGIGQISSEVPQNLSASRPQDRQFILSSKKLLLSDSGFYLCAWSIEDSKNGYTFGSGTRLTVV.

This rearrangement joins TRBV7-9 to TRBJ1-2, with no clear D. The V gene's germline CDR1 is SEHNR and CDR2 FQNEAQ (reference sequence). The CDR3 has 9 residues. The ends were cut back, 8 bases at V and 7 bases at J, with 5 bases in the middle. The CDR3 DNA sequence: TGTGCCAGCGTTCCTGGCTACACCTTC. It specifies CASVPGYTF.

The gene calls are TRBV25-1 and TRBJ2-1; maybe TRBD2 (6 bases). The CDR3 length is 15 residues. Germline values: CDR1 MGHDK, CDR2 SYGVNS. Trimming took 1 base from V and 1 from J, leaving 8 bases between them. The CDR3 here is CASSEWAGSYNEQFF. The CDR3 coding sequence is TGTGCCAGCAGTGAATGGGCGGGGTCCTACAATGAGCAGTTCTTC. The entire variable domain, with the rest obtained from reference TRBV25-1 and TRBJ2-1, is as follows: EADIYQTPRYLVIGTGKKITLECSQTMGHDKMYWYQQDPGMELHLIHYSYGVNSTEKGDLSSESTVSRIRTEHFPLTLESARPSHTSQYLCASSEWAGSYNEQFFGPGTRLTVL.

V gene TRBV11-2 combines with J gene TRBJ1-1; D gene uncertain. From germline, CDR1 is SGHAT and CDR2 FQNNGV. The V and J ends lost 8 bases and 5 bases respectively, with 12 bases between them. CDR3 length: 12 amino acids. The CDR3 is CASSRGDTEAFF. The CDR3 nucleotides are TGTGCCAGCTCCCGCGGAGATACTGAAGCTTTCTTT.